A selection of T cell receptor beta chains follows, all from one sample in a study of CD8+CD57+ T cells in acquired aplastic anemia. TCRdb re-called the reads with MiXCR, one entry per CDR3 protein. The sample includes 150,000 or so distinct CDR3 sequences, just under 65% seen only once; the top ten take under 60%. Material for sequencing was sorted CD4+, CD8+, or CD8+CD57+ T cells (not recorded which) from PBMCs. All receptors come from a human donor in good health. Each CDR3 is given with its conserved first and last residue. The D gene is left open where the match is weak. A clone size is listed for some rows: how often the clone was seen (once, few, many), or a class if it is expanded.

few	TRBV7-9	TRBD2	TRBJ2-3	TGTGCCAGCAGCCCGGGACTAATAGCAGATACGCAGTATTTT	CASSPGLIADTQYF
.	TRBV7-2	TRBD2	TRBJ2-3	TGTGCCAGCAGCTCCACTAGCGGGGATGGGGATACGCAGTATTTT	CASSSTSGDGDTQYF
.	TRBV20-1	.	TRBJ2-5	TGCAGTGCTAGATTAACAGGACGGGAGACCCAGTACTTC	CSARLTGRETQYF
.	TRBV24-1	.	TRBJ1-1	TGTGCCACCAGTGAGACGGGAGAGATGAACACTGAAGCTTTCTTT	CATSETGEMNTEAFF
.	TRBV10-3	.	TRBJ2-6	TGTGCCATCAGTGTGGTGTCTGGGGCCAACGTCCTGACTTTC	CAISVVSGANVLTF
.	TRBV29-1	TRBD2	TRBJ2-3	TGCAGCGTTGGGATGGGACTAGCCGGGGCAGATACGCAGTATTTT	CSVGMGLAGADTQYF
.	TRBV19	.	TRBJ1-4	TGTGCCAGTACCGATAGGACTAATGAAAAACTGTTTTTT	CASTDRTNEKLFF
few	TRBV7-8	TRBD2	TRBJ2-1	TGTGCCAGCAGCTTTTCGGTTCTAGCGGGACAAAGGTATGAGCAGTTCTTC	CASSFSVLAGQRYEQFF
.	TRBV14	.	TRBJ2-3	TGTGCCAGCAGCCTCCGGACCGACTTCACAGATACGCAGTATTTT	CASSLRTDFTDTQYF
.	TRBV11-3	.	TRBJ1-1	TGTGCCAGCAGCTTAGTAAGCACAGGCGTTGAAGCTTTCTTT	CASSLVSTGVEAFF
.	TRBV9	.	TRBJ2-5	TGTGCCAGCAGCCCATCCGGGACTTATAGAGGAGAGACCCAGTACTTC	CASSPSGTYRGETQYF
.	TRBV29-1	.	TRBJ2-5	.	CSVLPIALGNYGYTFGSGTQYF
.	TRBV24-1	.	TRBJ2-5	TGTGCCACCAGTGATTCCAATCAGCCCCAGTACTTC	CATSDSNQPQYF
.	TRBV14	TRBD2	TRBJ2-5	TGTGCCAGCAGCCAAGCGGGACTAGGAGAGACCCAGTACTTC	CASSQAGLGETQYF
once	TRBV6-5	.	TRBJ2-3	TGTGCCAGCAGTCCAGCGGGCACAGATACGCAGTATTTT	CASSPAGTDTQYF
.	TRBV15	TRBD2	TRBJ2-1	TGTGCCACCGGGCGGGGACTAGCGGGGAAGGACAATGAGCAGTTCTTC	CATGRGLAGKDNEQFF
many	TRBV6-1	TRBD1	TRBJ2-7	TGTGCCAGCAGTGAGTTCCTGGGACAGCTCTCCTACGAGCAGTACTTC	CASSEFLGQLSYEQYF
.	TRBV7-2	.	TRBJ2-5	TGTGCCAGCAGCTTACTAGCGACCCAAGAGACCCAGTACTTC	CASSLLATQETQYF
.	TRBV24-1	.	TRBJ2-5	TGTGCCACCAGTGATCCACTAGAAACGGAGACCCAGTACTTC	CATSDPLETETQYF
.	TRBV2	.	TRBJ1-6	TGTGCCAGCAGTGAACGGAGCTCCTATAATTCACCCCTCCACTTT	CASSERSSYNSPLHF
.	TRBV27	.	TRBJ1-5	TGTGCCAGCAGTTTAGCAGGGGACAATCAGCCCCAGCATTTT	CASSLAGDNQPQHF
.	TRBV10-3	.	TRBJ2-2	TGTGCCATCAGTGAGTCGGACATAACCGGGGAGCTGTTTTTT	CAISESDITGELFF
.	TRBV24-1	.	TRBJ2-3	TGCGCCGCCAGTGACACGCCGCATTTCGGGGGGCGCACAGATACGCAGTATTTT	CAASDTPHFGGRTDTQYF
.	TRBV7-3	.	TRBJ2-7	TGTGCCAGCAGCCCGTCAATGGAGGGGGTGCAGTACTTC	CASSPSMEGVQYF
many	TRBV7-8	.	TRBJ2-6	TGTGCCAGCAGCCCCTTGAGCGCCTCTGGGGCCAACGTCCTGACTTTC	CASSPLSASGANVLTF
once	TRBV10-3	TRBD1	TRBJ2-7	TGTGCCATCGGTGGACAGGGCCCAAGCTCCTACGAGCAGTACTTC	CAIGGQGPSSYEQYF
.	TRBV6-1	.	TRBJ2-1	TGTGCCAGCAGTTCAGTCGGGCGGGATGAGCAGTTCTTC	CASSSVGRDEQFF
.	TRBV20-1	.	TRBJ2-7	TGCAGTGCTAGATATGGGGGGTACGAGCAGTACTTC	CSARYGGYEQYF
.	TRBV6-1	.	TRBJ2-3	TGTGCCAGCAGGACCCCGGCAGGGTCGGCAGATACGCAGTATTTT	CASRTPAGSADTQYF
.	TRBV9	.	TRBJ2-3	TGTGCCAGCAGCGTAGGGAAGTCAGGGAGAGCCTACGAGCAGTACTTT	CASSVGKSGRAYEQYF
once	TRBV20-1	TRBD1	TRBJ2-2	TGCAGTGCGTACGGGACAGGGTTTACCGGGGAGCTGTTTTTT	CSAYGTGFTGELFF
many	TRBV10-2	.	TRBJ2-5	TGCGCCAGCAGTGGAGGGAGATCGTACCAAGAGACCCAGTACTTC	CASSGGRSYQETQYF
.	TRBV20-1	TRBD2	TRBJ2-5	TGCAGTGCTAGAGATCGGAGCCTAGCGGGGGACCAGTACTTC	CSARDRSLAGDQYF
few	TRBV19	.	TRBJ2-4	TGTGCCAGTAGTAGTTTAGCCAAAAACATTCAGTACTTC	CASSSLAKNIQYF
.	TRBV7-9	.	TRBJ2-7	TGTGCCAGCAGCATGCCAAGGGGACTTAGCGAGTACGAGCAGTACTTC	CASSMPRGLSEYEQYF